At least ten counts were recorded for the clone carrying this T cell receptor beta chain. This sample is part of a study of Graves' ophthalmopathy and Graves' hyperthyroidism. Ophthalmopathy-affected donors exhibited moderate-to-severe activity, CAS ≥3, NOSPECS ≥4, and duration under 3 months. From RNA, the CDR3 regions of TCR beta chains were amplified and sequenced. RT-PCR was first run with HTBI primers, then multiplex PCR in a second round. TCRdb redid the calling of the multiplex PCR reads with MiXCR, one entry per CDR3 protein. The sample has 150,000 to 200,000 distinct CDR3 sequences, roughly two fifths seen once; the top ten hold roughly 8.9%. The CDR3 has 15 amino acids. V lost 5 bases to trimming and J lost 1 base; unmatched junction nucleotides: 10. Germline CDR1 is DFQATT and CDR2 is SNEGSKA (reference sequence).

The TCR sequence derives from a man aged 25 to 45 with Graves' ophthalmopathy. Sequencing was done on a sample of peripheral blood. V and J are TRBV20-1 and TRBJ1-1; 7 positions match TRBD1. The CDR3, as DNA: TGCAGTGCTCCGAATAGAGGGACAGAGAACACTGAAGCTTTCTTT. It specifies CSAPNRGTENTEAFF.